The sequence of this T cell receptor beta chain was determined in a study of cytomegalovirus exposure and HLA in healthy donors. General observations from the study: In vitro checks showed that a few CMV-associated chains really do target CMV antigens. In the roughly 120 validation repertoires, a later analysis found that first-cohort TCR clusters tended to co-occur.

Concerning this clone: Its matching antigen is unknown.

Using immunoSEQ multiplex PCR, the repertoire was profiled, and TCRdb retains in-frame clones only, with some absent. The table shows hundreds of thousands of clones, with roughly 88% occurring only once. The CDR3 has 14 residues. The germline V and J ends were trimmed by 5 bases and 4 bases, with 11 bases remaining between them. Germline CDR1 and CDR2: SGHTA and FQGNSA. The chain carries TRBV7-2 and TRBJ1-4, with D perhaps TRBD1 (5 bases). The receptor was isolated from a woman under 30 in good health and CMV-seronegative. The sequencing input was PBMCs. In DNA, the CDR3 is TGTGCCAGCAGCGCGGGACGGATTAATGAAAAACTGTTTTTT. Its translation: CASSAGRINEKLFF.